Below, 15 T cell receptor beta chains from the same sample are listed, as sequenced in a study of T-cell reconstitution after alpha-beta-depleted transplantation in children. Preparation of the TCRbeta library involved a method that used unique molecular identifiers. TCRdb reanalysed the PCR reads using MiXCR and keeps one entry per CDR3 protein. The table shows hundreds of thousands of distinct CDR3 sequences, with approximately 12% occurring only once. Sample: PBMCs, mostly from graft donor cells, taken 360 days after TCRalphabeta/CD19-depleted stem cell transplant. The receptors originated from a male patient younger than 18 who had a stem cell transplant for acute myeloid leukemia, so the T cells may come from the graft donor.

In this sample, this clonotype turned up a few times. J is TRBJ2-5 and V is TRBV20-1, with D unresolved. Trimming shortened V by 3 bases and J by 2 bases, and 7 bases separated the two germline ends. The CDR3 loop spans 12 amino acids. From germline, CDR1 is DFQATT and CDR2 SNEGSKA (reference sequence). The chain's CDR3 is CSASRLQETQYF. CDR3 nucleotides: TGCAGTGCTAGCCGTCTACAAGAGACCCAGTACTTC.

V usage is TRBV12-3 or TRBV12-4 and J usage is TRBJ2-1; the match to TRBD1 covers 7 bases. Trimming took 6 bases from V and 4 from J; bases not matched to a gene: 15. There are 17 residues in the CDR3. The CDR3 sequence is CASSPPAWDRNYNEQFF. The CDR3 region has the DNA TGTGCCAGCAGCCCTCCCGCCTGGGACAGAAATTACAATGAGCAGTTCTTC.

This chain links TRBV28 with TRBJ2-3, with 10 positions matching TRBD2. This CDR3 contains 17 residues. V lost 5 bases, J lost 2 bases, and 10 bases stayed unmatched. Germline assignment: CDR1 MDHEN and CDR2 SYDVKM. The CDR3 is CASSTASSGSSTDTQYF. CDR3 nucleotides: TGTGCCAGCAGTACGGCGTCTAGCGGGAGCTCCACAGATACGCAGTATTTT.

V and J are TRBV20-1 and TRBJ2-7, with a weak D call TRBD2 (5 bases). Trimming left V 0 bases short and J 5 bases short, with 14 bases between. Germline V gene lookup returns CDR1 DFQATT and CDR2 SNEGSKA (reference sequence). This CDR3 has 14 amino acids. CDR3 in DNA: TGCAGTGCTAGAGATAGCCGGGGTAGCGACGAGCAGTACTTC. Translating it yields CSARDSRGSDEQYF.

The J gene is TRBJ2-1, the V gene TRBV12-3 or TRBV12-4, with 7 bases identical to TRBD2. This CDR3 has 14 residues. V trimming: 8 bases; J trimming: 0 bases; junction bases outside the gene matches: 4. The CDR3 here is CASWGGSSYNEQFF. CDR3 sequence (DNA): TGTGCCAGCTGGGGGGGGAGCTCCTACAATGAGCAGTTCTTC.

The chain has TRBV10-3 and TRBJ2-1; a possible D gene is TRBD1 (6 bases). The germline V and J ends were trimmed by 2 bases and 7 bases, with 18 bases remaining between them. CDR1 is ENHRY and CDR2 is SYGVKD in the germline V gene. CDR3 length: 16 amino acids. The CDR3 DNA reads as TGTGCCATCAGTGAGGGGGACAAATCCATGGGTAATGAGCAGTTCTTC. Amino acids: CAISEGDKSMGNEQFF.

The sample holds a few counts of this clonotype. This chain connects TRBV2 to TRBJ2-1, with 7 bases lining up with TRBD1. Germline trimming cut 5 bases from V and 3 bases from J; bases unmatched to any gene: 10. The germline gives CDR1 SNHLY, CDR2 FYNNEI. The CDR3 length is 16 residues. CDR3 in amino acids: CASSRQGNSLYNEQFF. The CDR3 nucleotides are TGTGCCAGCAGTCGACAGGGAAATTCCCTCTACAATGAGCAGTTCTTC.

The gene calls are TRBV28 and TRBJ1-1; D not resolved. Germline assignment: CDR1 MDHEN and CDR2 SYDVKM. With 2 bases removed from V and 3 bases from J, the gap between germline ends came to 10 bases. The CDR3 has 14 residues. This chain's CDR3 is CASSLRVEYTEAFF. CDR3 DNA: TGTGCCAGCAGTTTAAGGGTAGAGTACACTGAAGCTTTCTTT.

For this clonotype: Possible read error: a much larger clone is one base away. The gene calls are TRBV13 and TRBJ2-7, with TRBD1 matching 12 bases. The V and J ends lost 5 bases and 4 bases, in that order; junction bases with no gene match: 6. The CDR3 is 15 residues long. From germline, CDR1 is PRHDT and CDR2 FYEKMQ (reference sequence). CDR3 nucleotides: TGTGCCAGCAGCAGTGGGACAGGGGGCGGGTACGAGCAGTACTTC. Translation: CASSSGTGGGYEQYF.

At least ten counts were recorded for this clonotype. The chain couples TRBV11-2 to TRBJ1-3; TRBD1 matches at 8 bases. Trimming removed 1 base from V and 4 bases from J; junction bases left unmatched: 6. The CDR3 covers 16 residues. Germline V CDR1 and CDR2: SGHAT, FQNNGV. The CDR3 DNA reads as TGTGCCAGCAGCTTAGTCTACCGGGACAGGGGAAACACCATATATTTT. The encoded protein is CASSLVYRDRGNTIYF.

This clonotype has a handful of counts. The CDR3 spells CASSRGGLAGYEQYF. The CDR3 bases are TGTGCCAGCAGCCGAGGGGGACTAGCGGGCTACGAGCAGTACTTC. This rearrangement joins TRBV6-2 or TRBV6-3 to TRBJ2-7; TRBD2 agrees at 12 bases. The CDR3 loop spans 15 amino acids. With V trimmed by 6 bases and J by 3 bases, 6 bases remained unmatched. CDR1 and CDR2 (germline): MNHEY, SVGEGT.

This chain joins TRBV7-2 and TRBJ2-7; D might be TRBD2 (5 bases). The germline V and J ends were trimmed by 7 bases and 3 bases, with 19 bases remaining between them. Germline CDR1 reads SGHTA; CDR2 reads FQGNSA. The CDR3 loop spans 15 amino acids. The CDR3 DNA reads TGTGCCAGCACCCCGTCCGTGGGAGTTAGCTACGAGCAGTACTTC. Its translation: CASTPSVGVSYEQYF.

The chain has TRBV5-1 and TRBJ1-1, with 9 bases that match TRBD1. The CDR3 is 18 amino acids. V dropped 3 bases and J dropped 5; count of bases not matched to a gene: 17. CDR1 is SGHRS, CDR2 YFSETQ, per germline. The CDR3 is CASSSQPQGAQGSTEAFF. Written as DNA, the CDR3 is TGCGCCAGCAGCTCCCAACCACAGGGGGCACAGGGGAGTACTGAAGCTTTCTTT.

There are a few counts of this clonotype. This chain joins TRBV5-1 and TRBJ2-7; 9 bases line up with TRBD1. Germline V gives CDR1 SGHRS, CDR2 YFSETQ. V shed 5 bases, J shed 6 bases, and the junction held 12 bases outside the gene matches. The CDR3 covers 15 residues. The CDR3 spells CASRFGQGPSREQYF. The CDR3 region has the DNA TGCGCCAGCAGATTCGGACAGGGGCCCTCCCGCGAGCAGTACTTC.

This clonotype was counted many times. The chain employs TRBV6-5 and TRBJ2-1; 8 bases fit TRBD2. The germline V gene has CDR1 MNHEY and CDR2 SVGAGI. This CDR3 contains 17 residues. Trimming removed 2 bases from V and 6 bases from J; junction bases left unmatched: 12. The chain's CDR3 is CASSYDLGTSYSNEQFF. DNA for the CDR3: TGTGCCAGCAGTTACGATTTAGGGACTAGTTATAGCAATGAGCAGTTCTTC.